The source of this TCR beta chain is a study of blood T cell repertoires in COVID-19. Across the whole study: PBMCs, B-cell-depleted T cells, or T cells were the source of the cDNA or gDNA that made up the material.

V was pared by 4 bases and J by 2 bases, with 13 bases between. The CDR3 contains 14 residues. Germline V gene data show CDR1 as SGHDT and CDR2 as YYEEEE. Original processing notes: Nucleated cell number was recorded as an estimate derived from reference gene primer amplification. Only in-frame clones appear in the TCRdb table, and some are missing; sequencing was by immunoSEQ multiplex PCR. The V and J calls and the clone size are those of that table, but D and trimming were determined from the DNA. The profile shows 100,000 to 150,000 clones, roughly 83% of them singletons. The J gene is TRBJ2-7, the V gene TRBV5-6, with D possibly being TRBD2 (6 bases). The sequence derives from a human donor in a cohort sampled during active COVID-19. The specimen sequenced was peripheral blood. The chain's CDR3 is CASSPGGLPYEQYF. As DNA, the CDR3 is TGTGCCAGCAGCCCCGGGGGTCTACCCTACGAGCAGTACTTC. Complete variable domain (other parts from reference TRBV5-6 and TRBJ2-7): DAGVTQSPTHLIKTRGQQVTLRCSPKSGHDTVSWYQQALGQGPQFIFQYYEEEERQRGNFPDRFSGHQFPNYSSELNVNALLLGDSALYLCASSPGGLPYEQYFGPGTRLTVT.